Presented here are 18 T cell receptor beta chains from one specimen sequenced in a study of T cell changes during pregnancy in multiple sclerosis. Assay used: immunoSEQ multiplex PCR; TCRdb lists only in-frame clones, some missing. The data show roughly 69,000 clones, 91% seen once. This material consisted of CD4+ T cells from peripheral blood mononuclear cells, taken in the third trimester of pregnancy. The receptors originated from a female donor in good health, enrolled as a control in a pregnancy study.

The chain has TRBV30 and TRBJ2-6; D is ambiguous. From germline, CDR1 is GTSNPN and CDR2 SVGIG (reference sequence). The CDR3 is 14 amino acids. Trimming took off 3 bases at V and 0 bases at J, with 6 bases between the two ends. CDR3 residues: CAWRGVSGANVLTF. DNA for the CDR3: TGTGCCTGGAGAGGAGTCTCTGGGGCCAACGTCCTGACTTTC.

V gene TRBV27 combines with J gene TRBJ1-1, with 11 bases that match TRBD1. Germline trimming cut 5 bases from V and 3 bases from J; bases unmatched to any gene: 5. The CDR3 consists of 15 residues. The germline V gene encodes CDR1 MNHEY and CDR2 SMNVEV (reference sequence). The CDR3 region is CASSPGQGVYTEAFF. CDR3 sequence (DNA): TGTGCCAGCAGTCCGGGACAGGGGGTGTACACTGAAGCTTTCTTT.

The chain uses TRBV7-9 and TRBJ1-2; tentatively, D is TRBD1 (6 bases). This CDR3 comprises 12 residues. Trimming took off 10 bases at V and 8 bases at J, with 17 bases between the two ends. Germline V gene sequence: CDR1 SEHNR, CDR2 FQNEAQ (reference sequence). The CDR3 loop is CAIRGGASGYTF. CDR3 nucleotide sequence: TGTGCCATTCGGGGGGGGGCAAGCGGCTACACCTTC.

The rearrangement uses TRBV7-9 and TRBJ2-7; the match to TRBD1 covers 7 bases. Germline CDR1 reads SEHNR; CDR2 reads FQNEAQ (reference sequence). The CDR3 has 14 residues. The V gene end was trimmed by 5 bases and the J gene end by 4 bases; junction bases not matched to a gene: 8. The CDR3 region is CASSPPGGIYEQYF. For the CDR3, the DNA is TGTGCCAGCAGCCCCCCAGGGGGAATTTACGAGCAGTACTTC.

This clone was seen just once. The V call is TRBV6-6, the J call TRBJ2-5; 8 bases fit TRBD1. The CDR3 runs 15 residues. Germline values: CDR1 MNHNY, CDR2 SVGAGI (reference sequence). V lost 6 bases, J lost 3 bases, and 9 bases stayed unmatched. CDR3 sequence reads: CASSPRQGSEETQYF. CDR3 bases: TGTGCCAGCAGCCCTCGACAGGGGTCGGAAGAGACCCAGTACTTC.

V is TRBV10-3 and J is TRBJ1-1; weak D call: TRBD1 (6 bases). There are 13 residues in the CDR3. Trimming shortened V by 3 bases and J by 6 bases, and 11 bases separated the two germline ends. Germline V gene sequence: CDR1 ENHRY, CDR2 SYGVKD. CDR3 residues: CAISEPQGAEAFF. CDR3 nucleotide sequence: TGTGCCATCAGTGAACCACAGGGTGCTGAAGCTTTCTTT.

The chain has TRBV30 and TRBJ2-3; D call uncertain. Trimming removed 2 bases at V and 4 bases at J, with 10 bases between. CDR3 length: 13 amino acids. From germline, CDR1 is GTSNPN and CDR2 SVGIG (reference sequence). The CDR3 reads CAWSWRLADTQYF. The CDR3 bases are TGTGCCTGGAGTTGGAGATTGGCAGATACGCAGTATTTT. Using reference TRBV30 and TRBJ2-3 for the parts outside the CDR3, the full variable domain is SQTIHQWPATLVQPVGSPLSLECTVEGTSNPNLYWYRQAAGRGLQLLFYSVGIGQISSEVPQNLSASRPQDRQFILSSKKLLLSDSGFYLCAWSWRLADTQYFGPGTRLTVL.

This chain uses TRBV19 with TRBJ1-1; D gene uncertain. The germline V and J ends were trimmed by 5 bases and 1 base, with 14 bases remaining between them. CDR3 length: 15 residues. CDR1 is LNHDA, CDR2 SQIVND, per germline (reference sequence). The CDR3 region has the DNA TGTGCCAGTAGTCATTCGCCCCGGGAGAACACTGAAGCTTTCTTT. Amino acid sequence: CASSHSPRENTEAFF.

The CDR3 bases are TGCGCCAGCAGCCTGGACATCATGAACACTGAAGCTTTCTTT. Amino acid sequence: CASSLDIMNTEAFF. The chain joins TRBV4-3 to TRBJ1-1; D might be TRBD1 (5 bases). Germline assignment: CDR1 LGHNA and CDR2 YSLEER. V was trimmed by 4 bases and J by 0 bases, leaving 9 bases between them. The CDR3 loop spans 14 amino acids.

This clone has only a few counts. CDR3: CASSEARDGTEAFF. For the CDR3, the DNA is TGTGCCAGCAGTGAGGCCCGAGACGGAACTGAAGCTTTCTTT. The chain links TRBV27 to TRBJ1-1; D gene uncertain. There are 14 residues in the CDR3. V was shortened by 5 bases and J by 5 bases, with 15 bases between the two germline ends. Germline V gives CDR1 MNHEY, CDR2 SMNVEV (reference sequence).

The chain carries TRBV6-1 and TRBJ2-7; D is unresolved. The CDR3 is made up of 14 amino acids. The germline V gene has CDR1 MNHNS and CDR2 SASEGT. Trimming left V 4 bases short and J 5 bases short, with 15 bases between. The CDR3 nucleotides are TGTGCCAGCAGTGGCGTCCGGGTCCGTGACGAGCAGTACTTC. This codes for CASSGVRVRDEQYF.

The CDR3 loop reads CASSSPGLSAYEQYF. CDR3 coding DNA: TGTGCCAGTAGTTCACCGGGACTCAGCGCGTACGAGCAGTACTTC. The V call is TRBV19, the J call TRBJ2-7, with D perhaps TRBD2 (6 bases). V was clipped by 5 bases and J by 4 bases, with 18 bases between them. Germline lookup yields CDR1 LNHDA and CDR2 SQIVND (reference sequence). This CDR3 has 15 amino acids.

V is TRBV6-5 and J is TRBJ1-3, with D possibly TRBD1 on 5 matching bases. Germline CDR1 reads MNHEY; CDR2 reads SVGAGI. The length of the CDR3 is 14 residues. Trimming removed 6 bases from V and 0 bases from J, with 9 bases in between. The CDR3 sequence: CASSLTVSGNTIYF. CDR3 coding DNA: TGTGCCAGCAGCCTGACAGTCTCTGGAAACACCATATATTTT.

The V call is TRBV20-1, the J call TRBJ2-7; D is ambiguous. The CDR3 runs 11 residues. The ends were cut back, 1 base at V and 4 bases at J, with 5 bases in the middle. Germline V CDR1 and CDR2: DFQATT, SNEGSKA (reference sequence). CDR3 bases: TGCAGTGCTAGAGCGGTTTACGAGCAGTACTTC. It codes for CSARAVYEQYF.

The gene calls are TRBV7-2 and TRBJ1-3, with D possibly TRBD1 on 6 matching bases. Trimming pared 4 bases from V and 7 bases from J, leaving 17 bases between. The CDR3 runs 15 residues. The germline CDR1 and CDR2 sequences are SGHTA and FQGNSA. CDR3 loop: CASSSETGLGNTIYF. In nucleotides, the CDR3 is TGTGCCAGCAGCTCAGAGACAGGACTTGGGAACACCATATATTTT. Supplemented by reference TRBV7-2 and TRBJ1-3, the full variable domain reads GAGVSQSPSNKVTEKGKDVELRCDPISGHTALYWYRQSLGQGLEFLIYFQGNSAPDKSGLPSDRFSAERTGGSVSTLTIQRTQQEDSAVYLCASSSETGLGNTIYFGEGSWLTVV.

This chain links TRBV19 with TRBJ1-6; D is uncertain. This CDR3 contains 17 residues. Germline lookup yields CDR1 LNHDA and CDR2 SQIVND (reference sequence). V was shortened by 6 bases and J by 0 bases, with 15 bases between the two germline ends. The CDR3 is CASRDLTHRSYNSPLHF. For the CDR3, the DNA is TGTGCCAGTAGAGACCTGACACACCGCTCCTATAATTCACCCCTCCACTTT.

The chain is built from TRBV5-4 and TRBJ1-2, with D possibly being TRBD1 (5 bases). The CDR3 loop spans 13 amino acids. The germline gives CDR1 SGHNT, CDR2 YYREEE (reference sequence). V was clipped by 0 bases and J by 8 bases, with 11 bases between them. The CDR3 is CASSLGGGEGYTF. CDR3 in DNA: TGTGCCAGCAGCTTGGGGGGGGGTGAGGGCTACACCTTC.

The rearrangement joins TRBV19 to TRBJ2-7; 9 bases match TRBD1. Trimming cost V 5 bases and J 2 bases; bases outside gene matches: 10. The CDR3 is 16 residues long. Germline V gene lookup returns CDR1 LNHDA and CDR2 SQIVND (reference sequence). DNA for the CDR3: TGTGCCAGTAGTCCCTTGGGGAGACAGGGGGCCTACGAGCAGTACTTC. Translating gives CASSPLGRQGAYEQYF.